This passage covers 15 T cell receptor beta chains from one sample sequenced in a study of monozygotic twins with inflammatory bowel disease. After re-calling the 5' RACE reads, TCRdb lists one entry per CDR3 protein, DNA absent. Here the sample table reports fewer than 550,000 distinct CDR3 sequences. Source material: blood. The receptor set was obtained from a human donor with ulcerative colitis or Crohn's disease, or a healthy co-twin of an affected twin (not recorded which).

This sequence joins TRBV28 and TRBJ2-7; TCRdb gives TRBD1 as the D gene, but with no DNA this cannot be confirmed. CDR1 and CDR2 from the germline V gene are MDHEN and SYDVKM. The CDR3 runs 15 residues. CDR3 sequence reads: CASSFPQGSFYEQYF. Looking up the rest from reference TRBV28 and TRBJ2-7 gives the full variable domain: DVKVTQSSRYLVKRTGEKVFLECVQDMDHENMFWYRQDPGLGLRLIYFSYDVKMKEKGDIPEGYSVSREKKERFSLILESASTNQTSMYLCASSFPQGSFYEQYFGPGTRLTVT.

The V and J genes are TRBV5-1 and TRBJ2-5; lacking DNA, the TRBD2 call made by TCRdb goes unchecked. The length of the CDR3 is 16 residues. Looked up from germline, CDR1 is SGHRS and CDR2 is YFSETQ. CDR3 region: CASSTSGGALQETQYF.

The rearrangement uses TRBV15 and TRBJ1-5; the D gene TCRdb calls, TRBD1, cannot be checked with no DNA. The CDR3 runs 16 residues. Per the germline V gene, CDR1 is LNHNV and CDR2 is YYDKDF (reference sequence). The CDR3 spells CATSAGIGRSNQPQHF.

The CDR3 loop reads CSATDLAVYNEQFF. This rearrangement joins TRBV20-1 to TRBJ2-1; TCRdb's D call of TRBD2 is untestable without DNA. The CDR3 spans 14 residues. Germline values: CDR1 DFQATT, CDR2 SNEGSKA (reference sequence).

The chain links TRBV14 to TRBJ2-1; TCRdb's assignment of TRBD2 cannot be checked, as there is no DNA. CDR3 size: 15 residues. CDR1 is SGHDN, CDR2 FVKESK, per germline. CDR3: CASSYYGTSVNEQFF.

This chain uses TRBV6-5 with TRBJ1-1. The length of the CDR3 is 15 residues. Germline-derived CDR1 and CDR2 are MNHEY and SVGAGI. The CDR3 sequence: CASSFGNQGNTEAFF.

This chain joins TRBV4-3 and TRBJ1-1. The germline V gene encodes CDR1 LGHNA and CDR2 YSLEER. There are 16 residues in the CDR3. Here the CDR3 reads CASSQGRVGLNTEAFF.

This CDR3 is CASRYSGRAKDEQFF. The V and J genes are TRBV7-9 and TRBJ2-1; TCRdb outputs TRBD2, but without DNA this stays unchecked. The V gene's germline CDR1 is SEHNR and CDR2 FQNEAQ (reference sequence). The CDR3 sequence is 15 residues long.

The V call is TRBV4-1, the J call TRBJ2-4; TCRdb's assignment of TRBD2 cannot be checked, as there is no DNA. Germline V gene sequence: CDR1 MGHRA, CDR2 YSYEKL. There are 16 residues in the CDR3. This CDR3 is CASSNAASVAKNIQYF.

V is TRBV14 and J is TRBJ2-1; the D call from TCRdb, TRBD1, cannot be confirmed without DNA. The CDR3 totals 16 residues. Germline assignment: CDR1 SGHDN and CDR2 FVKESK. CDR3 region: CASSQDSGKTDNEQFF. Full variable domain (outside the CDR3, taken from reference TRBV14 and TRBJ2-1): EAGVTQFPSHSVIEKGQTVTLRCDPISGHDNLYWYRRVMGKEIKFLLHFVKESKQDESGMPNNRFLAERTGGTYSTLKVQPAELEDSGVYFCASSQDSGKTDNEQFFGPGTRLTVL.

The CDR3: CASSLSWGRDSPLHF. J is TRBJ1-6 and V is TRBV27; without DNA, the TCRdb call of TRBD1 cannot be checked. Germline V gene lookup returns CDR1 MNHEY and CDR2 SMNVEV (reference sequence). The length of the CDR3 is 15 residues.

The chain recombines TRBV29-1 with TRBJ2-2; absent DNA, TCRdb's TRBD1 call cannot be checked. Germline lookup yields CDR1 SQVTM and CDR2 ANQGSEA. The CDR3 spans 14 residues. The CDR3 reads CSVRTGGKAGELFF.

The gene calls are TRBV24-1 and TRBJ2-1; the TRBD1 assignment by TCRdb is unverifiable without DNA. The germline CDR1 and CDR2 sequences are KGHDR and SFDVKD. CDR3 size: 16 residues. This chain's CDR3 is CATSDRGQGVHNEQFF.

The chain couples TRBV3-1 to TRBJ2-7. Looked up from germline, CDR1 is LGHDT and CDR2 is YNNKEL (reference sequence). This CDR3 comprises 12 residues. This CDR3 reads CASSQERYEQYF.

V gene TRBV5-4 combines with J gene TRBJ2-1; TCRdb's D call, TRBD2, is unchecked because there is no DNA. CDR1 is SGHNT, CDR2 YYREEE, per germline (reference sequence). The CDR3 extends over 15 amino acids. The CDR3 spells CASRNAGTSDNEQFF.